Described below is a single T cell receptor (beta chain) sequence and its context. Sequenced by immunoSEQ multiplex PCR; TCRdb stores in-frame clones only, minus some. The sample has about 230,000 clones, 80% to 90% seen once. The source of the sample is a study of blood T cell repertoires in COVID-19. There are 11 residues in the CDR3. CDR1 is GTSNPN, CDR2 SVGIG, per germline (reference sequence). Deletions cut 2 bases from V and 6 bases from J, with 5 bases between. Enrolled through a virtual design, the participants were between about 18 and 100 years of age and came from 24 US areas. Assignment of participants to cohorts was predicated upon participant-reported clinical history.

Sample: PBMCs or T cells enriched from blood (not recorded which). This TCR came from a man aged 18 to 29 who had recovered from COVID-19. The chain joins TRBV30 to TRBJ2-1, with D unclear. CDR3 residues: CAWSPGNEQFF. The CDR3 DNA sequence: TGTGCCTGGAGTCCCGGCAATGAGCAGTTCTTC.